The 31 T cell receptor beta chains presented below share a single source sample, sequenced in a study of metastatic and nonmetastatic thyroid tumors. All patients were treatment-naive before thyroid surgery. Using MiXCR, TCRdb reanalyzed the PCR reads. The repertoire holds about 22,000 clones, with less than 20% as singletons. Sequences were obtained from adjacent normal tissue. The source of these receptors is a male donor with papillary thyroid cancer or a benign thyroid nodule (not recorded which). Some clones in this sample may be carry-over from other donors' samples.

CDR3 sequence (DNA): TGTGCCTGGAGGGCGGAATCAGGACACGGGGAGCTGTTTTTT. Its translation is CAWRAESGHGELFF. The chain has TRBV30 and TRBJ2-2; D perhaps matches TRBD1 (5 bases). Trimming pared 3 bases from V and 7 bases from J, leaving 15 bases between. CDR3 length equals 14 residues. Germline V CDR1 and CDR2: GTSNPN, SVGIG (reference sequence).

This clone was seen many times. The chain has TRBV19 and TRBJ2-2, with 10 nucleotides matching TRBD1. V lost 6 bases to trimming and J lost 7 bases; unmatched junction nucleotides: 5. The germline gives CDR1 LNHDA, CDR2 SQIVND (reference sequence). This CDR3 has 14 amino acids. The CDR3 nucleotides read TGTGCCAGTAGGACCGGGACAGGGGTCGGGGAGCTGTTTTTT. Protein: CASRTGTGVGELFF.

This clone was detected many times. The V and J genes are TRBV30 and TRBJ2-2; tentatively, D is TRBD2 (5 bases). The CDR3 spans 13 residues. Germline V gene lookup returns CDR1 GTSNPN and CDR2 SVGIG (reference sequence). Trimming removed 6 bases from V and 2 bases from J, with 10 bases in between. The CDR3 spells CACRAANTGELFF. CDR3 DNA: TGTGCCTGTCGAGCGGCCAACACCGGGGAGCTGTTTTTT.

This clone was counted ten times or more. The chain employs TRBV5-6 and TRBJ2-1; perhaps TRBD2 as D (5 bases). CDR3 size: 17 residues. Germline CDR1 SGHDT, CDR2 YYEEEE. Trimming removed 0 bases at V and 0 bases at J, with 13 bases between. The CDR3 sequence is CASSLEVRGFSYNEQFF. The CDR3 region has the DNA TGTGCCAGCAGCTTGGAGGTTCGCGGGTTCTCCTACAATGAGCAGTTCTTC.

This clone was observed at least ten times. The CDR3 DNA follows: TGTGCCAGCAGCGTAGATCGCGGGAGCTCCTACAATGAGCAGTTCTTC. It translates to CASSVDRGSSYNEQFF. This sequence joins TRBV9 and TRBJ2-1; 7 bases line up with TRBD2. V shed 0 bases, J shed 0 bases, and the junction held 3 bases outside the gene matches. Looked up from germline, CDR1 is SGDLS and CDR2 is YYNGEE. The CDR3 spans 16 residues.

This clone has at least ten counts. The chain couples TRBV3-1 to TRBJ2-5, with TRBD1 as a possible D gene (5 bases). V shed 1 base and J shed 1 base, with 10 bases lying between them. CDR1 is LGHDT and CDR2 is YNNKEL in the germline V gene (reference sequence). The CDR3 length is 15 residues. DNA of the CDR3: TGTGCCAGCAGCCAAGCAGGACATCGCCAAGAGACCCAGTACTTC. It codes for CASSQAGHRQETQYF.

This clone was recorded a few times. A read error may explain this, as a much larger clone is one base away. This chain's CDR3 is CSVGVGGPYEQYF. The CDR3 DNA reads TGCAGCGTTGGCGTAGGGGGCCCCTACGAGCAGTACTTC. This chain joins TRBV29-1 and TRBJ2-7, with 7 nucleotides matching TRBD1. Trimming cost V 4 bases and J 2 bases; bases outside gene matches: 5. Germline V gene lookup returns CDR1 SQVTM and CDR2 ANQGSEA. The CDR3 is 13 residues long.

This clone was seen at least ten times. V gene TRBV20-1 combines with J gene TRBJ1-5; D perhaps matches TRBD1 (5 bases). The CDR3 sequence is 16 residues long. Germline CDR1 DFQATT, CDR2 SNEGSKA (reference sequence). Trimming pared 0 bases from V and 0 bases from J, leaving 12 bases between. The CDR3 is CSARELGHPSNQPQHF. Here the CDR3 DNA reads TGCAGTGCTAGAGAACTCGGACACCCTAGCAATCAGCCCCAGCATTTT.

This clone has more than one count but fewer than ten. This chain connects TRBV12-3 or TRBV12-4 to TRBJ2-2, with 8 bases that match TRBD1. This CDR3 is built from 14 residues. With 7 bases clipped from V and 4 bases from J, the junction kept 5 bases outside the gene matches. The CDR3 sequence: CASNMGQATGELFF. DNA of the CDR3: TGTGCCAGCAATATGGGACAGGCCACCGGGGAGCTGTTTTTT.

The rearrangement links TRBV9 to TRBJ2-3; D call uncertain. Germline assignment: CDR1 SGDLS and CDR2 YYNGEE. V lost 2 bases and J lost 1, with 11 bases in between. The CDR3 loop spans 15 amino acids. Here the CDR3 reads CASSVPGWGTDTQYF. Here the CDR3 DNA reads TGTGCCAGCAGCGTTCCCGGCTGGGGCACAGATACGCAGTATTTT.

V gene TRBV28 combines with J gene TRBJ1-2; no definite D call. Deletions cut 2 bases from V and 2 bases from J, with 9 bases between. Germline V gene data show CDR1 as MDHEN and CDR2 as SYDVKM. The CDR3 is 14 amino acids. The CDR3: CASSLPGSNYGYTF. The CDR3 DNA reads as TGTGCCAGCAGTTTACCCGGCAGCAACTATGGCTACACCTTC.

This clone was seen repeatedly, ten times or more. In nucleotides, the CDR3 is TGCGCCAGCAGCCAACATGGGGGAACCCTAGATACGCAGTATTTT. This encodes CASSQHGGTLDTQYF. J is TRBJ2-3 and V is TRBV4-1; D is perhaps TRBD1 or TRBD2 (5 bases each). This CDR3 has 15 residues. Deletions cut 2 bases from V and 5 bases from J, with 14 bases between. The germline gives CDR1 MGHRA, CDR2 YSYEKL.

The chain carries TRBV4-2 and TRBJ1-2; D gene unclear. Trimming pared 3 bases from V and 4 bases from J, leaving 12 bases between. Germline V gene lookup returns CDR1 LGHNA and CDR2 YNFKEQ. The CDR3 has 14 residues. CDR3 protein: CASSHVGGSYGYTF. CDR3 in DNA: TGTGCCAGCAGCCACGTTGGAGGAAGCTATGGCTACACCTTC.

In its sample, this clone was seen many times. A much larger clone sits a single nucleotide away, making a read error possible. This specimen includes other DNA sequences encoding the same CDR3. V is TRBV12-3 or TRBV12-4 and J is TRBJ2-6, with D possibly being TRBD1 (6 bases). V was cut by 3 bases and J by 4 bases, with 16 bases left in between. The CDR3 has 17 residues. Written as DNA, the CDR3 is TGTGCCAGCAGTTTGGACAGTAGGAGCTCGGGGGCCAACGTCCTGACTTTC. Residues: CASSLDSRSSGANVLTF.

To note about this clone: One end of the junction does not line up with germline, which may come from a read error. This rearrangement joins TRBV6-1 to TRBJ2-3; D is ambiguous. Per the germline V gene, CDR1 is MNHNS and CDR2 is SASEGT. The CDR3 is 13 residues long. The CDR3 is CASKAQPADKQYF. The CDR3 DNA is TGTGCCAGCAAGGCACAGCCGGCAGATAAGCAGTATTTT.

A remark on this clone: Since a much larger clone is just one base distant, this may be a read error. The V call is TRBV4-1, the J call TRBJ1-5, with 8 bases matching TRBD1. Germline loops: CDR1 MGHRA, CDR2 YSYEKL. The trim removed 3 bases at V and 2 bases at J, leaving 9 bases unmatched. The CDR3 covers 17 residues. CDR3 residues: CASSQSTGVIGNQPQHF. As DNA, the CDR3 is TGCGCCAGCAGCCAGTCGACAGGGGTGATAGGCAATCAGCCCCAGCATTTT.

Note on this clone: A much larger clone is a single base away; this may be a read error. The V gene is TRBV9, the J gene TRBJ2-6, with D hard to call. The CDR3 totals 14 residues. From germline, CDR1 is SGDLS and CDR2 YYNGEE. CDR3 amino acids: CACSVSAGSNVLTF. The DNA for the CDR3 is TGTGCCTGCAGCGTGAGCGCTGGGTCCAACGTCCTGACTTTC. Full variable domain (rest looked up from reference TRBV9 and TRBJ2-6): DSGVTQTPKHLITATGQRVTLRCSPRSGDLSVYWYQQSLDQGLQFLIQYYNGEERAKGNILERFSAQQFPDLHSELNLSSLELGDSALYFCACSVSAGSNVLTFGAGSRLTVL.

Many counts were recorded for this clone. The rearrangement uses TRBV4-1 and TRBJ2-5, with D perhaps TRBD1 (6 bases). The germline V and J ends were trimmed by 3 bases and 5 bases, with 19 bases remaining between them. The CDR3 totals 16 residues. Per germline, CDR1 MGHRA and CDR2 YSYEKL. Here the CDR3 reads CASSQPLTGIGETQYF. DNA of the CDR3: TGCGCCAGCAGCCAGCCATTAACAGGGATCGGGGAGACCCAGTACTTC.

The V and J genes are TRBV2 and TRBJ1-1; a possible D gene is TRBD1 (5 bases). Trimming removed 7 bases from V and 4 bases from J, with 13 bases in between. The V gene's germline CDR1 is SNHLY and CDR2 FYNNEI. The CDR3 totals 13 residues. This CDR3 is CASTGAMGTEAFF. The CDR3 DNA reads TGTGCCAGCACTGGGGCGATGGGCACTGAAGCTTTCTTT.

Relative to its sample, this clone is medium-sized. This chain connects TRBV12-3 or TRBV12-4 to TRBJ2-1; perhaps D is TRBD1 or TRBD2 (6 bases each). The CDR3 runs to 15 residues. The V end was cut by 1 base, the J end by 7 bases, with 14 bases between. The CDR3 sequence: CASSLGQGRRNEQFF. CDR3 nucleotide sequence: TGTGCCAGCAGTTTAGGGCAGGGGAGGCGGAATGAGCAGTTCTTC.

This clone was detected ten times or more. CDR3 sequence: CASSSDRIFLPGELFF. DNA of the CDR3: TGTGCCAGCAGCTCCGACAGGATTTTTCTTCCCGGGGAGCTGTTTTTT. The chain recombines TRBV7-9 with TRBJ2-2; weak D call: TRBD1 (6 bases). The CDR3 is made up of 16 amino acids. The V and J ends lost 4 bases and 6 bases respectively, with 18 bases between them. Germline assignment: CDR1 SEHNR and CDR2 FQNEAQ (reference sequence).

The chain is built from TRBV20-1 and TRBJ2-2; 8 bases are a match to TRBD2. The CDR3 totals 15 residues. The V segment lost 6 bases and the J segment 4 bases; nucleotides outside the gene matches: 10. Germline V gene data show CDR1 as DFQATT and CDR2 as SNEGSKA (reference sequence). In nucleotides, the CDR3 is TGCAGTGCCCCTAGCGGGTGTGCCCGCACCGGGGAGCTGTTTTTT. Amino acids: CSAPSGCARTGELFF.

The CDR3, as DNA: TGTGCCATCAGTGGACATAAGACAGAGACCTCCTCCTATGGCTACACCTTC. It encodes CAISGHKTETSSYGYTF. This chain uses TRBV10-3 with TRBJ1-2; a possible D gene is TRBD1 (5 bases). Trimming took off 4 bases at V and 4 bases at J, with 22 bases between the two ends. Germline assignment: CDR1 ENHRY and CDR2 SYGVKD. The CDR3 consists of 17 residues.

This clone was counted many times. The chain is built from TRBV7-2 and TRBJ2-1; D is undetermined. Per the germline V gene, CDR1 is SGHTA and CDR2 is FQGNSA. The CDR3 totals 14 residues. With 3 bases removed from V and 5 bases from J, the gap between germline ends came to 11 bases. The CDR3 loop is CASSFSYPNNEQFF. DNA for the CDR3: TGTGCCAGCAGCTTTTCTTATCCTAACAATGAGCAGTTCTTC.

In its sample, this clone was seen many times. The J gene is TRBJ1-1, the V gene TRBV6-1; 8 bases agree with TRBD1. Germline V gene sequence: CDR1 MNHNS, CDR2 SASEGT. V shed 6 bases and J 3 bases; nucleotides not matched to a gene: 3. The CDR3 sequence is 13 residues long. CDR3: CASSPDRDTEAFF. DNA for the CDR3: TGTGCCAGCAGCCCGGACAGGGACACTGAAGCTTTCTTT.

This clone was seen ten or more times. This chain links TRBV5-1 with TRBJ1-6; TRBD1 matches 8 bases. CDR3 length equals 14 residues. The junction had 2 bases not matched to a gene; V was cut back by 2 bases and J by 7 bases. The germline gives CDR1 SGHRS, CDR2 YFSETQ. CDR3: CASSFTGGNSPLHF. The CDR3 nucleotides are TGCGCCAGCAGCTTTACAGGGGGGAATTCACCCCTCCACTTT.

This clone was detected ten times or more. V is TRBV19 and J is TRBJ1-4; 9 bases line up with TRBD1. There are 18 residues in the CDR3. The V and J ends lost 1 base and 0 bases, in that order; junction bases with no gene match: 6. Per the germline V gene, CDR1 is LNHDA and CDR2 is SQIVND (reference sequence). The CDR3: CASSIGPGQGTTNEKLFF. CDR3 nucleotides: TGTGCCAGTAGTATAGGCCCGGGACAGGGTACAACTAATGAAAAACTGTTTTTT.

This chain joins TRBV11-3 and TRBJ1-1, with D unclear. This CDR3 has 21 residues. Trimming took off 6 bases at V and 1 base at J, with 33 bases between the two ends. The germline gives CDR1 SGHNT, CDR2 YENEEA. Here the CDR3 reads CASSLRVSGSQILRGNTEAFF. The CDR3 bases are TGTGCCAGCAGTCTTAGGGTTAGCGGGTCGCAAATCCTTCGTGGGAACACTGAAGCTTTCTTT.

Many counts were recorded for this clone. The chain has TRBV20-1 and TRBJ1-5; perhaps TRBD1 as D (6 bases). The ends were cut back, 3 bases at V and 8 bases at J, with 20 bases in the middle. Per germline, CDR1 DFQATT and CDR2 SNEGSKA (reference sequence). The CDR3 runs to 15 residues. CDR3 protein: CSARDEERGLEPQHF. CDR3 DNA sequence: TGCAGTGCTAGGGATGAGGAGCGGGGGCTGGAGCCCCAGCATTTT.

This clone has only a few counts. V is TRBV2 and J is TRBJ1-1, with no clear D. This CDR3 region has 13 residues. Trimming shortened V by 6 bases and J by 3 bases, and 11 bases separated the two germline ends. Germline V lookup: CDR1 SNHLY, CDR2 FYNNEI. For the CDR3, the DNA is TGTGCCAGCAGGTGGAGGTTCGACACTGAAGCTTTCTTT. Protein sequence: CASRWRFDTEAFF.

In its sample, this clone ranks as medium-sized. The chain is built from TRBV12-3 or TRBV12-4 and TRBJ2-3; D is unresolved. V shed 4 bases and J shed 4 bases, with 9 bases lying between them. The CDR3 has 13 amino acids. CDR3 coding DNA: TGTGCCAGCAGTTCATGGAGCGCAGATACGCAGTATTTT. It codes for CASSSWSADTQYF.